This entry lists 4 T cell receptor beta chains sequenced from one sample in a study of vaccination and CD4 T cells after COVID-19 (dated by TCRdb to about 2022). The treatment or condition label, read with the paper, signifies: approximately 9-day PBMC culture with coronavirus spike peptide pools or control peptides (ViraFEST assay). The library was prepared using PCR. Sequenced using an Illumina iSeq 100. DNA from cultured CD4+ T cells was subjected to TCR sequencing with the Oncomine TCR Beta short-read assay at the Johns Hopkins FTIC core. TCRdb reanalyzed the raw reads on its own, using fastp at Q25 for trimming and MiXCR for clone calling, and kept in-frame beta chains. Every entry covers one CDR3 protein and lists the most common genes and DNA from its rows. The sample table holds 12,000 to 15,000 distinct CDR3 sequences, of which 40% to 65% were seen once. The ten largest clones take up approximately 8% of the sample.

Their specific antigens are unknown. Sequences were obtained from CD4+ T cells from blood, cultured in vitro. The receptors stem from a human donor who had recovered from COVID-19.

V gene TRBV6-2 or TRBV6-3 combines with J gene TRBJ1-1, with a possible D match to TRBD1 (5 bases). This CDR3 region has 13 residues. V lost 7 bases and J 4 bases, leaving 13 bases between the germline ends. From germline, CDR1 is MNHEY and CDR2 SVGEGT. In nucleotides, the CDR3 is TGTGCCAGCACCCAGGGTCAGGGCACTGAAGCTTTCTTT. This encodes CASTQGQGTEAFF.

The rearrangement joins TRBV6-2 or TRBV6-3 to TRBJ2-3; the match to TRBD2 covers 15 bases. This CDR3 spans 20 amino acids. The V gene's germline CDR1 is MNHEY and CDR2 SVGEGT. Losses at the gene ends were 2 bases for V and 0 bases for J; bases not matched to a gene: 9. Here the CDR3 reads CASSYRTSGRVTESTDTQYF. CDR3 coding DNA: TGTGCCAGCAGTTACCGGACTAGCGGGAGGGTCACGGAAAGCACAGATACGCAGTATTTT.

This rearrangement joins TRBV7-6 to TRBJ2-5; D is uncertain. V was pared by 7 bases and J by 2 bases, with 20 bases between. CDR1 and CDR2 (germline): SGHVS, FNYEAQ. This CDR3 contains 16 residues. CDR3 loop: CASTKNPELLQETQYF. CDR3 bases: TGTGCCAGCACCAAAAACCCCGAACTCCTGCAAGAGACCCAGTACTTC. The full variable domain, completed using reference TRBV7-6 and TRBJ2-5, is GAGVSQSPRYKVTKRGQDVALRCDPISGHVSLYWYRQALGQGPEFLTYFNYEAQQDKSGLPNDRFSAERPEGSISTLTIQRTEQRDSAMYRCASTKNPELLQETQYFGPGTRLLVL.

V gene TRBV2 combines with J gene TRBJ2-5, with D perhaps TRBD1 (6 bases). V lost 2 bases and J 13 bases, leaving 17 bases between the germline ends. CDR3 length: 13 amino acids. CDR1 and CDR2 from the germline V gene are SNHLY and FYNNEI. For the CDR3, the DNA is TGTGCCAGCAGTGAAATTTCAGGGGACGGCTGGTACTTC. Its protein is CASSEISGDGWYF.